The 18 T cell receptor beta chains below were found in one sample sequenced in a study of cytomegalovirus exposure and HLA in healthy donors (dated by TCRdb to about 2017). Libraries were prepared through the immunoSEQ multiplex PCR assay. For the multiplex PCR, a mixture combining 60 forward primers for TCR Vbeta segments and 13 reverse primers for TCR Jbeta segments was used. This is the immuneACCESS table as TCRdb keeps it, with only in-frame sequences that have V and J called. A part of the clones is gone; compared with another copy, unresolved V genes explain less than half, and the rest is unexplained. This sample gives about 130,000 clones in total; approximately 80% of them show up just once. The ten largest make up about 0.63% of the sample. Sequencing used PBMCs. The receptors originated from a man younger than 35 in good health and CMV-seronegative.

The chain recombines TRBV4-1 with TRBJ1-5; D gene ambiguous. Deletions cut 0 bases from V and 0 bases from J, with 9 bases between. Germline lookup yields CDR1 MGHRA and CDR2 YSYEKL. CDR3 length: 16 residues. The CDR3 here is CASSQDWGDSNQPQHF. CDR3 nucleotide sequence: TGCGCCAGCAGCCAAGATTGGGGAGATAGCAATCAGCCCCAGCATTTT.

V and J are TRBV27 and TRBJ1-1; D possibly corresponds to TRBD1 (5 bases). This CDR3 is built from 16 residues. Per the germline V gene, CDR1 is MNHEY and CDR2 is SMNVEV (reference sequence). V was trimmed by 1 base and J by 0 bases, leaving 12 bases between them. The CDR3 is CASSLYQGAVNTEAFF. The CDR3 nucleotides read TGTGCCAGCAGTTTATATCAGGGTGCGGTGAACACTGAAGCTTTCTTT.

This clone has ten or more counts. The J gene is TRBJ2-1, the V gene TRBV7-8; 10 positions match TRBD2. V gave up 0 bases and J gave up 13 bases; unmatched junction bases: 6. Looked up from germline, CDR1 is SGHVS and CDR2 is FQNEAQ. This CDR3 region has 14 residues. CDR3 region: CASSLALLAGVQFF. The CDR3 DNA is TGTGCCAGCAGCTTAGCGCTTCTAGCGGGGGTCCAGTTCTTC.

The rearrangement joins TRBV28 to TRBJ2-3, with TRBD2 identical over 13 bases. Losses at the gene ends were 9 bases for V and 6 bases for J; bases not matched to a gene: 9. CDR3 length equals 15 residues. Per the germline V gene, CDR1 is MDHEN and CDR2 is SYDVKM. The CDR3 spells CASKLAGGLADTQYF. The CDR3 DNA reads TGTGCCAGTAAACTAGCGGGGGGGCTTGCGGATACGCAGTATTTT.

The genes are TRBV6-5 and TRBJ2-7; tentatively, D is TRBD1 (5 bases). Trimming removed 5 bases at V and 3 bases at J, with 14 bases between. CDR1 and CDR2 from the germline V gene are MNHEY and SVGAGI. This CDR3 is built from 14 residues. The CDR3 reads CASSDYRMGYEQYF. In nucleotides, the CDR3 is TGTGCCAGCAGTGATTACAGGATGGGCTACGAGCAGTACTTC.

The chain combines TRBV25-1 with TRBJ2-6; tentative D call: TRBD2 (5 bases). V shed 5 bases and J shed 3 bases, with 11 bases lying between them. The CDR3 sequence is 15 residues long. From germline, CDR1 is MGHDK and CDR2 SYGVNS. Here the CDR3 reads CASSFEGGGANVLTF. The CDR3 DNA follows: TGTGCCAGCAGTTTTGAGGGTGGTGGGGCCAACGTCCTGACTTTC.

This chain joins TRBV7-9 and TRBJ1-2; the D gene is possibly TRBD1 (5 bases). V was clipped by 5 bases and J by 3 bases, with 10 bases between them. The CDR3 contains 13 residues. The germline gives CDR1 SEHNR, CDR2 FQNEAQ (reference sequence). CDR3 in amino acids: CASSAPGDYGYTF. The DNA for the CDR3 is TGTGCCAGCAGCGCGCCGGGGGACTATGGCTACACCTTC. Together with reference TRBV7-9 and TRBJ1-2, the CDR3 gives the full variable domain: DTGVSQNPRHKITKRGQNVTFRCDPISEHNRLYWYRQTLGQGPEFLTYFQNEAQLEKSRLLSDRFSAERPKGSFSTLEIQRTEQGDSAMYLCASSAPGDYGYTFGSGTRLTVV.

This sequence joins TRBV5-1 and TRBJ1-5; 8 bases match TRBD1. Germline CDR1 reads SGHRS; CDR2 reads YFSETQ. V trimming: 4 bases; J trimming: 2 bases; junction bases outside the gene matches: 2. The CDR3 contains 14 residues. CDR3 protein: CASSPDRGNQPQHF. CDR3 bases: TGCGCCAGCAGCCCGGACAGGGGCAATCAGCCCCAGCATTTT.

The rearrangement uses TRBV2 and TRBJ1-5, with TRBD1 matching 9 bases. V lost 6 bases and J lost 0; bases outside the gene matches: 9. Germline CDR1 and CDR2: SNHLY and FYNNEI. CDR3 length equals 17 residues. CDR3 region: CASRRDRAEGSNQPQHF. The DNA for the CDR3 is TGTGCCAGCAGAAGGGACAGGGCTGAGGGTAGCAATCAGCCCCAGCATTTT.

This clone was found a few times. CDR3 loop: CASSQMLSGWETQYF. DNA of the CDR3: TGCGCCAGCAGCCAAATGCTGTCAGGGTGGGAGACCCAGTACTTC. The chain couples TRBV4-1 to TRBJ2-5; D perhaps matches TRBD1 (5 bases). CDR1 MGHRA and CDR2 YSYEKL come from the germline V gene. V was trimmed by 2 bases and J by 5 bases, leaving 15 bases between them. This CDR3 is 15 amino acids long.

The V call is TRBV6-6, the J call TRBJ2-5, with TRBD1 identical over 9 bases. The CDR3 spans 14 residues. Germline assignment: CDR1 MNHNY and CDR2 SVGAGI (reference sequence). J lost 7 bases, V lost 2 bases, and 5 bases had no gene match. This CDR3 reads CASSYPEQGATQYF. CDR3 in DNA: TGTGCCAGCAGTTACCCCGAACAGGGGGCGACCCAGTACTTC.

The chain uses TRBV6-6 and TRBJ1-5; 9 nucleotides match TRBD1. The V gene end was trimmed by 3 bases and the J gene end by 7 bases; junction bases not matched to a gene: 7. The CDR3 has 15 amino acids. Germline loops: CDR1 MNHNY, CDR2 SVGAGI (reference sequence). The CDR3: CASSYRQGDKQPQHF. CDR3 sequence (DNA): TGTGCCAGCAGTTATAGACAGGGGGATAAGCAGCCCCAGCATTTT.

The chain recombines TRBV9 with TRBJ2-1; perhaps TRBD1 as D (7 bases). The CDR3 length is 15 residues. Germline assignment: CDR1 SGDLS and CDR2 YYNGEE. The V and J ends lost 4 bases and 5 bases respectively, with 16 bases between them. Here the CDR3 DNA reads TGTGCCAGCAGCTTTGAGGACAGGACTAACAATGAGCAGTTCTTC. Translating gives CASSFEDRTNNEQFF.

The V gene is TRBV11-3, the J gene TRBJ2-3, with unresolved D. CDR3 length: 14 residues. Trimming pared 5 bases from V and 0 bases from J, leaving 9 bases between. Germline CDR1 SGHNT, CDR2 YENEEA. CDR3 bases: TGTGCCAGCAGCAGATCAGATAGCACAGATACGCAGTATTTT. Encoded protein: CASSRSDSTDTQYF.

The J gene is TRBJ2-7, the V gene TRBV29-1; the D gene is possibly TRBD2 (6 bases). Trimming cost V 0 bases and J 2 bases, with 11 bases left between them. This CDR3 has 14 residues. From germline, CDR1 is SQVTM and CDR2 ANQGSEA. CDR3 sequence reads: CSVEDAGGAYEQYF. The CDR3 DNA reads TGCAGCGTTGAAGACGCCGGCGGGGCCTACGAGCAGTACTTC.

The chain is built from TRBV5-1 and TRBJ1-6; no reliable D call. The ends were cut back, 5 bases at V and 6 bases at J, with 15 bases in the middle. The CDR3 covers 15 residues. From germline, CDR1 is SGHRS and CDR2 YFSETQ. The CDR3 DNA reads TGCGCCAGCAGTCCAAGGACGGGAACTAATTCACCCCTCCACTTT. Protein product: CASSPRTGTNSPLHF.

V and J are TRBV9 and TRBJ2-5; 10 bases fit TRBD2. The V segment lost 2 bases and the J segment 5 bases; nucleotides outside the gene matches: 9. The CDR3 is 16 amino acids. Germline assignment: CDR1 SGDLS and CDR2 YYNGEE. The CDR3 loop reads CASSVASGGAGETQYF. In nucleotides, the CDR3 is TGTGCCAGCAGCGTGGCGAGCGGGGGGGCCGGGGAGACCCAGTACTTC.

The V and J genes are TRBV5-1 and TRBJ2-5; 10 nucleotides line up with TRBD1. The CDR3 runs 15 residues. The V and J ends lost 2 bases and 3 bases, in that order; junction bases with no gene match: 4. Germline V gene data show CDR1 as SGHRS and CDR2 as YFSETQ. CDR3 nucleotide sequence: TGCGCCAGCAGCTTCGACGGGACAGGGGAAGAGACCCAGTACTTC. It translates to CASSFDGTGEETQYF.